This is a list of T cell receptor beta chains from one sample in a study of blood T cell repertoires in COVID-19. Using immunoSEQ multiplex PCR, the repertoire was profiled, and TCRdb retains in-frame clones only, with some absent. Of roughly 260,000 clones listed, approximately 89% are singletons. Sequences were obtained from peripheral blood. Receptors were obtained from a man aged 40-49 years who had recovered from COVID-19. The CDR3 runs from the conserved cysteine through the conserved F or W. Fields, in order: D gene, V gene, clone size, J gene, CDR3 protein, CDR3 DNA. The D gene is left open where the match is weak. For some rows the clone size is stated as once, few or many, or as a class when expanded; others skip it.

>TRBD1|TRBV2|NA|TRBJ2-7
CASRWTGLYEQYF
TGTGCCAGCAGATGGACAGGGCTCTACGAGCAGTACTTC
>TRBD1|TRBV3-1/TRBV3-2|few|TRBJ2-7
CASSLNRGGEQYF
TGTGCCAGCAGCCTAAACAGGGGTGGGGAGCAGTACTTC
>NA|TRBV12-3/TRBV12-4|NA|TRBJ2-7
CASSRDNHEQYF
TGTGCCAGCAGCCGCGACAACCACGAGCAGTACTTC
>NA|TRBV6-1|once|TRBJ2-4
CASSDPTERDNGRAKNIQYF
TGTGCCAGCAGTGACCCGACCGAGCGGGACAACGGTAGGGCCAAAAACATTCAGTACTTC
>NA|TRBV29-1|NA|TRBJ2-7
CSVEGVGGPSYEQYF
TGCAGCGTGGAAGGGGTGGGGGGTCCCTCCTACGAGCAGTACTTC
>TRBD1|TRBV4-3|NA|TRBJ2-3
CASSQGPRGHTQYF
TGCGCCAGCAGCCAAGGACCGAGGGGGCATACGCAGTATTTT
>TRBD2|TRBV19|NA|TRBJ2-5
CASSLSGLAGGETQYF
TGTGCCAGTAGCCTATCGGGACTAGCGGGGGGAGAGACCCAGTACTTC
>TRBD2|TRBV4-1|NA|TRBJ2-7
CASSQEIPGGGSGRAYEQYF
TGCGCCAGCAGCCAAGAGATTCCAGGAGGAGGTAGCGGGAGGGCCTACGAGCAGTACTTC
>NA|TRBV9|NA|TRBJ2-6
CASSAAYRSFSGANVLTF
TGTGCCAGCAGTGCAGCATACAGATCCTTCTCTGGGGCCAACGTCCTGACTTTC
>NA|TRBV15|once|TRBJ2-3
CATSVQGKSTDTQYF
TGTGCCACCAGCGTGCAGGGTAAAAGCACAGATACGCAGTATTTT